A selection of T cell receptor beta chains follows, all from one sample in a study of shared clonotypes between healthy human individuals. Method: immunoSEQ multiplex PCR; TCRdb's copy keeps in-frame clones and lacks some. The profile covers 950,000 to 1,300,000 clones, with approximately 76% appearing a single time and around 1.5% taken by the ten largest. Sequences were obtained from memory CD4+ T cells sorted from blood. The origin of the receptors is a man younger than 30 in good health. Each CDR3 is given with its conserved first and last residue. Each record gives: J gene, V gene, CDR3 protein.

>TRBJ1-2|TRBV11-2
CASSSGLGGYTF
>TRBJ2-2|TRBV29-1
CSVVQVSGSTGELFF
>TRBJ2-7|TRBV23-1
CASSQGVLGSYEQYF
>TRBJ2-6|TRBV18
CASSQLGAGGANVLTF
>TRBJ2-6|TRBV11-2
CASSSPNVGANVLTF
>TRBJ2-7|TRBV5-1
CASSSGGAPYEQYF
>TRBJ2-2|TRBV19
CASSSNTGELFF
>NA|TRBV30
CAWRMAGGTHEQYF
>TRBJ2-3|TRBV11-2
CASSSLTSTDTQYF
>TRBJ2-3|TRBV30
CALSGNTDTQYF
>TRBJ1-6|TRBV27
CASSLWAGGSYSPLHF
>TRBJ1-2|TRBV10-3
CAISESPRSEANYGYTF
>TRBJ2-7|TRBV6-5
CASSYRSMGVYEQYF
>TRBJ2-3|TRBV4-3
CASSPSDTQYF
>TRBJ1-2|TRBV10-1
CASSPDREGGYTF
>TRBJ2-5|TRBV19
CASTGGVTQYF
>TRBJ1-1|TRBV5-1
CASSTTQNTEAFF
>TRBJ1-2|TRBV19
CASSPQTGSGYTF
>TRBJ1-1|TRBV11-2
CASSLAVGKAFF
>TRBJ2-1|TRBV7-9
CASSLGTANNEQFF
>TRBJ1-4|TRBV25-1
CASSGSQGATNEKLFF
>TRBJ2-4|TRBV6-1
CASNLAPKNIQYF
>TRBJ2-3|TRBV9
CASSVSGGSGDTQYF
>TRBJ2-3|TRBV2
CATRAGGTDTQYF
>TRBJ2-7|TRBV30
CAWSRGDLYEQYF
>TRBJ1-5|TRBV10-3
CAISGQVGQPQHF
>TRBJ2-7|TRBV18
CASSPPTVSYEQYF
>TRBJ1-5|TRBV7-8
CASSSLRDQPQHF
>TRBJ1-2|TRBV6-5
CASSYTPESTGYTF
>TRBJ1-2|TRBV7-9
CASSIDTNGYTF
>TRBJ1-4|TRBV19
CASSGLQGNEKLFF
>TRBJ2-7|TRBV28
CASSLGTNYEQYF
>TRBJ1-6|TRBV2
CASSKGQGIGSPLHF
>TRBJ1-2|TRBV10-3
CAISSDSYGYTF
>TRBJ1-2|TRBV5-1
CASSPGQGGDYGYTF
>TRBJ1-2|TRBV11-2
CASSLEGQGARGRYTF
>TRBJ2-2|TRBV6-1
CASSETPVDTGELFF
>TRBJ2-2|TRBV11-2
CASSLGQVLGELFF
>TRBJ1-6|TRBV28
CASCGRQLLSPLHF